Included here is one T cell receptor (beta chain) sequence, with context. This specimen comes from a study of memory CD8 T cells in hepatitis C reinfection. Using immunoSEQ multiplex PCR, the repertoire was profiled, and TCRdb retains in-frame clones only, with some absent. The repertoire includes approximately 46,000 clones, 85% to 90% of them detected once, and roughly 0.7% sits in the top ten. Germline loops: CDR1 SGHNT, CDR2 YYREEE (reference sequence). CDR3 length: 15 residues. Indicated time point: late/post reinfection, 12 to 24 weeks after detection. No in vitro expansion preceded TCR sequencing of the sorted cells.

Sequenced input: naive CD8+ T cells sorted from blood. This chain joins TRBV5-4 and TRBJ2-5, with D perhaps matching TRBD1 (5 bases). The end of the DNA aligns better with TRBJ2-7, so the J call may be wrong. The TCR comes from a man younger than 30 with hepatitis C virus infection. The CDR3 region has the DNA TGTGCCAGCAGCTTGGATCAGGGCTCCCTATACGAGCAGTACTTC. Translation: CASSLDQGSLYEQYF.